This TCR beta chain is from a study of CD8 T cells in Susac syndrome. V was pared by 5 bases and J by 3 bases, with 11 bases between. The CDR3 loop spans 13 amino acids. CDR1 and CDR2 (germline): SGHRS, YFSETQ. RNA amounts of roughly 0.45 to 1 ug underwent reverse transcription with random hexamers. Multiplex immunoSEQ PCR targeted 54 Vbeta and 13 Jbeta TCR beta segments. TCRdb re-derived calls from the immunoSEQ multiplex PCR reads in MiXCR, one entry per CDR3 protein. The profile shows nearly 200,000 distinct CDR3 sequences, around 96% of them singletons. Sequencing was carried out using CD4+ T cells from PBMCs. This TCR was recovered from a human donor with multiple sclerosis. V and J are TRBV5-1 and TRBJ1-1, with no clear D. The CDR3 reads CASRRDLDTEAFF. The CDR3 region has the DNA TGCGCCAGCAGACGTGACCTGGACACTGAAGCTTTCTTT.